This T cell receptor beta chain was sequenced during a study of blood T cells in healthy people across ages. Points from the study as a whole: More naive CD4+ cells and higher diversity were found in long-lived than in aged donors.

Next came a second PCR, run for 7 to 11 cycles, which used a sample-barcoded 5' primer along with a J-beta primer mix. At least 3 million CDR3-containing paired-end reads were obtained per sample. TCRdb passed the 5' RACE reads through MiXCR, listing each CDR3 protein once. Of about 1.4 million distinct CDR3 sequences listed, around 55% are singletons. This clonotype occurred a few times. Its antigen is not known. There are 15 residues in the CDR3. The J segment lost 4 bases and the V segment lost 0 bases, leaving 3 bases of the junction unmatched. Germline-derived CDR1 and CDR2 are SEHNR and FQNEAQ (reference sequence). Donors ranged from roughly 6 to 95 years old and were healthy Caucasians in Russia. Each sample had at least 7 million PBMCs isolated.

Sequenced material: blood. The sequence came from a man aged 18 to 29 in good health. The gene calls are TRBV7-9 and TRBJ2-1; the match to TRBD1 covers 7 bases. The CDR3 region is CASSLAGGKYNEQFF. The CDR3 bases are TGTGCCAGCAGCTTAGCAGGGGGCAAATACAATGAGCAGTTCTTC.